A single sample gave rise to the 27 T cell receptor beta chains below, sequenced in a study of T cell changes during pregnancy in multiple sclerosis. Assay used: immunoSEQ multiplex PCR; TCRdb lists only in-frame clones, some missing. The data show approximately 41,000 clones, roughly 92% seen once. This specimen was CD4+ T cells from peripheral blood mononuclear cells, taken in the first trimester of pregnancy. These receptors all come from a female donor with multiple sclerosis, enrolled in a pregnancy study.

The chain employs TRBV4-1 and TRBJ1-2; 9 nucleotides line up with TRBD1. The CDR3 runs to 16 residues. Germline CDR1 MGHRA, CDR2 YSYEKL. V lost 0 bases to trimming and J lost 8 bases; unmatched junction nucleotides: 10. The CDR3 protein is CASSQEGGDRELGYTF. CDR3 DNA: TGCGCCAGCAGCCAAGAGGGCGGGGACAGGGAGTTGGGCTACACCTTC.

This sequence joins TRBV5-4 and TRBJ2-2; D unresolved. This CDR3 is built from 13 residues. V gave up 0 bases and J gave up 5 bases, with 5 bases separating them. The germline CDR1 and CDR2 sequences are SGHNT and YYREEE (reference sequence). The CDR3 loop reads CASSLETTGELFF. CDR3 coding DNA: TGTGCCAGCAGCTTGGAGACAACCGGGGAGCTGTTTTTT.

V usage is TRBV6-6 and J usage is TRBJ2-1; D might be TRBD2 (6 bases). V was shortened by 8 bases and J by 8 bases, with 16 bases between the two germline ends. This CDR3 region has 13 residues. Germline assignment: CDR1 MNHNY and CDR2 SVGAGI (reference sequence). The CDR3 DNA is TGTGCCAGCTGGGGACTCCTAGGGGATGAGCAGTTCTTC. It translates to CASWGLLGDEQFF.

The rearrangement links TRBV19 to TRBJ2-3; TRBD2 matches at 11 bases. The CDR3 covers 17 residues. Germline values: CDR1 LNHDA, CDR2 SQIVND (reference sequence). Trimming at V came to 3 bases and at J to 2 bases, leaving 7 bases not matched to a gene. CDR3 amino acids: CASSISRLAGPTDTQYF. In nucleotides, the CDR3 is TGTGCCAGTAGTATCTCCCGACTAGCGGGACCCACAGATACGCAGTATTTT.

This chain connects TRBV19 to TRBJ2-6, with D uncertain. CDR1 LNHDA and CDR2 SQIVND come from the germline V gene (reference sequence). This CDR3 contains 14 residues. V was shortened by 8 bases and J by 0 bases, with 8 bases between the two germline ends. The CDR3: CASVRSSGANVLTF. Written as DNA, the CDR3 is TGTGCCAGTGTTAGGAGCTCTGGGGCCAACGTCCTGACTTTC.

The chain carries TRBV19 and TRBJ2-2; no clear D gene. Trimming removed 5 bases from V and 4 bases from J, with 8 bases in between. There are 13 residues in the CDR3. Germline lookup yields CDR1 LNHDA and CDR2 SQIVND (reference sequence). CDR3 nucleotide sequence: TGTGCCAGTAGTGAGATCCCCACCGGGGAGCTGTTTTTT. This encodes CASSEIPTGELFF.

The genes are TRBV30 and TRBJ2-7; D perhaps matches TRBD1 (6 bases). This CDR3 has 12 amino acids. V lost 4 bases, J lost 7 bases, and 14 bases lay in between. Germline lookup yields CDR1 GTSNPN and CDR2 SVGIG (reference sequence). CDR3 DNA sequence: TGTGCCTGGAATCAAGGGGGACGAGAGCAGTACTTC. Translating gives CAWNQGGREQYF.

The J gene is TRBJ2-3, the V gene TRBV29-1; 9 nucleotides match TRBD2. The CDR3 spans 17 residues. Germline V gene lookup returns CDR1 SQVTM and CDR2 ANQGSEA. V shed 0 bases and J 3 bases; nucleotides not matched to a gene: 10. The CDR3, as DNA: TGCAGCGTTGAAGACCTAGCGGGATTAATCATAACAGATACGCAGTATTTT. Its protein is CSVEDLAGLIITDTQYF.

CDR3 coding DNA: TGTGCCAGCAGCCCCAGGGGGCTTGACTATGGCTACACCTTC. Translating gives CASSPRGLDYGYTF. The V call is TRBV5-4, the J call TRBJ1-2, with 8 bases lining up with TRBD1. Germline lookup yields CDR1 SGHNT and CDR2 YYREEE (reference sequence). V shed 4 bases and J 3 bases; nucleotides not matched to a gene: 5. The CDR3 sequence is 14 residues long.

The V and J genes are TRBV5-1 and TRBJ1-3; maybe TRBD1 (6 bases). Trimming shortened V by 4 bases and J by 2 bases, and 13 bases separated the two germline ends. CDR1 and CDR2 (germline): SGHRS, YFSETQ. The CDR3 covers 15 residues. CDR3 residues: CASSIAQGPGNTIYF. The CDR3 DNA sequence: TGCGCCAGCAGCATCGCACAGGGACCTGGAAACACCATATATTTT. The full variable domain, rest sourced from reference TRBV5-1 and TRBJ1-3, is KAGVTQTPRYLIKTRGQQVTLSCSPISGHRSVSWYQQTPGQGLQFLFEYFSETQRNKGNFPGRFSGRQFSNSRSEMNVSTLELGDSALYLCASSIAQGPGNTIYFGEGSWLTVV.

The chain employs TRBV6-5 and TRBJ1-1; D is perhaps TRBD1 (6 bases). Germline values: CDR1 MNHEY, CDR2 SVGAGI. This CDR3 has 14 residues. Trimming cost V 0 bases and J 4 bases, with 9 bases left between them. CDR3 nucleotide sequence: TGTGCCAGCAGTTACTCAGGGGGAGTCACTGAAGCTTTCTTT. Encoded protein: CASSYSGGVTEAFF.

The chain recombines TRBV28 with TRBJ1-2, with a possible D match to TRBD1 (5 bases). Trimming stripped 4 bases from V and 0 bases from J, with 12 bases between. Germline lookup yields CDR1 MDHEN and CDR2 SYDVKM. This CDR3 region has 15 residues. The DNA of the CDR3 is TGTGCCAGCAGTTCGGGGGGACCGGCTAACTATGGCTACACCTTC. It is translated as CASSSGGPANYGYTF.

Details on this clone: The same CDR3 can be traced to other DNA sequences in this sample. V gene TRBV6-6 combines with J gene TRBJ2-7; 8 positions agree with TRBD1. CDR1 is MNHNY and CDR2 is SVGAGI in the germline V gene (reference sequence). This CDR3 spans 15 amino acids. V lost 0 bases to trimming and J lost 1 base; unmatched junction nucleotides: 2. CDR3 sequence (DNA): TGTGCCAGCAGTTACTCGGGGACAGGATCCTACGAGCAGTACTTC. Translation gives CASSYSGTGSYEQYF.

The V call is TRBV5-1, the J call TRBJ2-1; 10 nucleotides agree with TRBD2. Germline lookup yields CDR1 SGHRS and CDR2 YFSETQ. This CDR3 has 15 amino acids. The ends lost 5 bases at V and 5 bases at J; junction bases unmatched: 7. CDR3 loop: CASRGLLAGHNEQFF. CDR3 nucleotides: TGCGCCAGCAGAGGACTACTAGCGGGGCACAATGAGCAGTTCTTC. Full variable domain (outside the CDR3, taken from reference TRBV5-1 and TRBJ2-1): KAGVTQTPRYLIKTRGQQVTLSCSPISGHRSVSWYQQTPGQGLQFLFEYFSETQRNKGNFPGRFSGRQFSNSRSEMNVSTLELGDSALYLCASRGLLAGHNEQFFGPGTRLTVL.

The chain carries TRBV28 and TRBJ1-1; 8 nucleotides line up with TRBD1. The germline CDR1 and CDR2 sequences are MDHEN and SYDVKM. The CDR3 contains 14 residues. With 6 bases clipped from V and 2 bases from J, the junction kept 5 bases outside the gene matches. The DNA of the CDR3 is TGTGCCAGCAGGGGGACAGGCGAAAACACTGAAGCTTTCTTT. Translated: CASRGTGENTEAFF.

CDR3 residues: CASRRGVGQGTDEQYF. CDR3 sequence (DNA): TGCGCCAGCAGGCGGGGGGTGGGACAGGGGACAGACGAGCAGTACTTC. This sequence joins TRBV5-1 and TRBJ2-7, with 10 bases that match TRBD1. V lost 5 bases and J lost 5; bases outside the gene matches: 13. The CDR3 sequence is 16 residues long. From germline, CDR1 is SGHRS and CDR2 YFSETQ.

J is TRBJ1-2 and V is TRBV5-6; 8 bases line up with TRBD1. Germline assignment: CDR1 SGHDT and CDR2 YYEEEE. This CDR3 is 14 amino acids long. The ends lost 4 bases at V and 8 bases at J; junction bases unmatched: 10. The CDR3 DNA is TGTGCCAGCAGCGGTGGACAGGGAAGACAGGGCTACACCTTC. It yields the protein CASSGGQGRQGYTF.

DNA of the CDR3: TGTGCCAGCAGCTTAGGACAGGGAATATACGGGGAGCTGTTTTTT. This codes for CASSLGQGIYGELFF. The V and J genes are TRBV12-1 and TRBJ2-2; the listed D gene, TRBD1, was not tested against the DNA. TRBV12-1 corresponds to a pseudogene. There are 15 residues in the CDR3.

The gene calls are TRBV27 and TRBJ1-5; D is perhaps TRBD1 (6 bases). The CDR3 consists of 12 residues. Germline assignment: CDR1 MNHEY and CDR2 SMNVEV (reference sequence). Trimming took 4 bases from V and 9 from J, leaving 10 bases between them. CDR3 coding DNA: TGTGCCAGCAGTTCGGGGGGGCGGCCCCAGCATTTT. The encoded protein is CASSSGGRPQHF.

This clone was observed once. V and J are TRBV7-2 and TRBJ2-3; D call uncertain. The ends were cut back, 1 base at V and 4 bases at J, with 6 bases in the middle. Germline CDR1 is SGHTA and CDR2 is FQGNSA. CDR3 length equals 13 residues. The CDR3 is CASSLGRPDTQYF. DNA for the CDR3: TGTGCCAGCAGCTTAGGCAGGCCAGATACGCAGTATTTT. Full variable domain (missing parts from reference TRBV7-2 and TRBJ2-3): GAGVSQSPSNKVTEKGKDVELRCDPISGHTALYWYRQSLGQGLEFLIYFQGNSAPDKSGLPSDRFSAERTGGSVSTLTIQRTQQEDSAVYLCASSLGRPDTQYFGPGTRLTVL.

V is TRBV19 and J is TRBJ2-1; tentatively, D is TRBD2 (5 bases). Trimming removed 6 bases at V and 0 bases at J, with 12 bases between. In germline, CDR1 is LNHDA, CDR2 SQIVND (reference sequence). The CDR3 is made up of 15 amino acids. The CDR3 DNA reads TGTGCCAGTAGCAAAGCGGATAGCTCCTACAATGAGCAGTTCTTC. Translating gives CASSKADSSYNEQFF. The full variable domain, with the rest looked up from reference TRBV19 and TRBJ2-1, is DGGITQSPKYLFRKEGQNVTLSCEQNLNHDAMYWYRQDPGQGLRLIYYSQIVNDFQKGDIAEGYSVSREKKESFPLTVTSAQKNPTAFYLCASSKADSSYNEQFFGPGTRLTVL.

V usage is TRBV19 and J usage is TRBJ1-5, with D possibly TRBD1 on 6 matching bases. The germline gives CDR1 LNHDA, CDR2 SQIVND (reference sequence). The CDR3 runs 15 residues. Trimming removed 1 base from V and 3 bases from J, with 10 bases in between. The CDR3 bases are TGTGCCAGTAGTATAGGGGCAGGGGCCAATCAGCCCCAGCATTTT. This encodes CASSIGAGANQPQHF.

The chain recombines TRBV6-1 with TRBJ2-3; D remains unclear. Germline V gives CDR1 MNHNS, CDR2 SASEGT. The CDR3 extends over 14 amino acids. The germline V and J ends were trimmed by 5 bases and 0 bases, with 9 bases remaining between them. The CDR3 sequence: CASSPPVSTDTQYF. CDR3 nucleotides: TGTGCCAGCAGTCCCCCCGTCAGCACAGATACGCAGTATTTT.

The chain combines TRBV19 with TRBJ2-1; 9 bases are shared with TRBD2. The CDR3 loop spans 17 amino acids. Germline CDR1 reads LNHDA; CDR2 reads SQIVND (reference sequence). V lost 3 bases, J lost 8 bases, and 14 bases stayed unmatched. DNA for the CDR3: TGTGCCAGTAGTATGGCGTTTGGGCTAGCGGGATCGGATGAGCAGTTCTTC. It translates to CASSMAFGLAGSDEQFF.

J is TRBJ1-3 and V is TRBV4-3; D ambiguous. CDR1 and CDR2 from the germline V gene are LGHNA and YSLEER. V shed 1 base and J shed 0 bases, with 7 bases lying between them. The CDR3 contains 15 residues. CDR3 in DNA: TGCGCCAGCAGCCAAGCGAGTTCCTCTGGAAACACCATATATTTT. Protein product: CASSQASSSGNTIYF.

The chain employs TRBV2 and TRBJ2-1; D call uncertain. The germline CDR1 and CDR2 sequences are SNHLY and FYNNEI. The V end lost 0 bases, the J end lost 9 bases, and 12 bases lay between the germline ends. The CDR3 spans 14 residues. The CDR3 region is CASSEAPVASEQFF. CDR3 sequence (DNA): TGTGCCAGCAGTGAAGCCCCCGTTGCCAGTGAGCAGTTCTTC.

The chain recombines TRBV5-1 with TRBJ2-3, with TRBD1 matching over 10 bases. The germline V gene has CDR1 SGHRS and CDR2 YFSETQ. The V and J ends lost 2 bases and 2 bases, in that order; junction bases with no gene match: 5. This CDR3 is 16 amino acids long. The CDR3 bases are TGCGCCAGCAGCTTACCCGGGACAGGGGCCACAGATACGCAGTATTTT. The encoded protein is CASSLPGTGATDTQYF.